This T cell receptor beta chain was sequenced for a study of PD-L1 blockade in urothelial cancer. Germline loops: CDR1 SGHRS, CDR2 YFSETQ. Trimming took 3 bases from V and 1 from J, leaving 6 bases between them. The CDR3 runs 13 residues. Using immunoSEQ multiplex PCR, the repertoire was profiled, and TCRdb retains in-frame clones only, with some absent. The sample holds around 130,000 clones; around 85% are singletons and the top ten take 3.2%. Time point described: pretreatment peripheral blood. Material: PBMCs, obtained around atezolizumab (anti-PD-L1) treatment. The TCR originated in a man aged 50-59 years with urothelial cancer. The chain links TRBV5-1 to TRBJ2-3, with D unclear. The CDR3 region is CASSYEGTDTQYF. CDR3 in DNA: TGCGCCAGCAGCTATGAGGGCACAGATACGCAGTATTTT.